What follows is one T cell receptor (beta chain) and its context. In germline, CDR1 is SGHDT, CDR2 YYEEEE. The ends lost 2 bases at V and 7 bases at J; junction bases unmatched: 11. This CDR3 is 17 amino acids long. The table came from immunoSEQ multiplex PCR; TCRdb's copy has only in-frame clones and leaves some out. Here the sample spans 75,000 to 90,000 clones, 70% to 85% being singletons. This record belongs to a study of T cell responses to AZD1222 COVID-19 vaccine. Across the whole study: Second-dose intervals of approximately 4 or approximately 12 weeks were pooled.

This sequence was found in an adult in good health. The source material was peripheral blood, sampled on day 0 of AZD1222 vaccination. The chain joins TRBV5-6 to TRBJ1-5; 11 positions agree with TRBD1. DNA for the CDR3: TGTGCCAGCAGCTTCGGGACAGGGGGGGCAGGAGGCCAGCCCCAGCATTTT. It codes for CASSFGTGGAGGQPQHF. The full variable domain, completed using reference TRBV5-6 and TRBJ1-5, is DAGVTQSPTHLIKTRGQQVTLRCSPKSGHDTVSWYQQALGQGPQFIFQYYEEEERQRGNFPDRFSGHQFPNYSSELNVNALLLGDSALYLCASSFGTGGAGGQPQHFGDGTRLSIL.